The following is a T cell receptor beta chain sequence with its context. Antigen specificity is unknown. The sample has other DNA sequences that encode this CDR3 too. Libraries were prepared by immunoSEQ multiplex PCR; TCRdb keeps only in-frame clonotypes and omits some of them. The sample consists of millions of clones, around 95% of them appearing once. Per the germline V gene, CDR1 is SGHVS and CDR2 is FNYEAQ. Trimming removed 3 bases from V and 8 bases from J, with 7 bases in between. CDR3 length: 11 residues. The sample belongs to a study of shared clonotypes between healthy human individuals. Study findings and constraints: Donors were few, which limited the genetic and exposure-history diversity represented. Large depth notwithstanding, sorted-subset sequencing proved incomplete by rarefaction.

The clonotype comes from a man aged 18 to 30 in good health. What was sequenced was naive CD4+ T cells sorted from blood. Specified subset: CD45RA+ positively selected. This chain uses TRBV7-6 with TRBJ1-1; D ambiguous. Written as DNA, the CDR3 is TGTGCCAGCAGCTTGGGCGGGGAAGCTTTCTTT. Its protein is CASSLGGEAFF.